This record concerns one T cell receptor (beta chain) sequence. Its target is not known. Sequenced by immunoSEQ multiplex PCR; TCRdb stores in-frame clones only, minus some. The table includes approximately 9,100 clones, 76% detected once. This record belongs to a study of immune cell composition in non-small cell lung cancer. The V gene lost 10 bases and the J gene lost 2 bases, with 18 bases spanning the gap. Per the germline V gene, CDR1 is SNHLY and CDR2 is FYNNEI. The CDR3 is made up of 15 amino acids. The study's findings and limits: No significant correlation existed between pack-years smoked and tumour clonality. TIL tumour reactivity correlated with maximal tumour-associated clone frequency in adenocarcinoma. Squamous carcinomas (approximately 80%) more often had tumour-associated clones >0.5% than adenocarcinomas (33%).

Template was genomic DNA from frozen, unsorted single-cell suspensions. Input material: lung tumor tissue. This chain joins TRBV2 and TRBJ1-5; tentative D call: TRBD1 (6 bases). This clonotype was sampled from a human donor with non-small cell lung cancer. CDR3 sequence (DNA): TGTGCCACCTCCCTGGGGGGGGCAGGCAATCAGCCCCAGCATTTT. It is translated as CATSLGGAGNQPQHF.